This TCR beta chain is from a study of cytotoxic CD8 clonotypes in ibrutinib-treated CLL. Background on the study: Per sample, productive templates averaged approximately 260,000 and productive rearrangements averaged approximately 92,000.

Study conclusions and caveats: In comparison with age-matched healthy donors, baseline clonality was higher and tracked circulating CD8+ T-cell counts.

Remarks on this clone: Antigen unknown.

Germline V gene data show CDR1 as SGHVS and CDR2 as FQNEAQ. Trimming cost V 1 base and J 4 bases; bases outside gene matches: 10. The length of the CDR3 is 17 residues. Depth targeted 1 in 200,000 to 1 in 1 million T cells, averaging roughly 9.3x coverage per clonotype. Measured with immunoSEQ multiplex PCR; TCRdb has only the in-frame clones, and not every one. The repertoire holds more than 140,000 clones, with approximately 77% as singletons. The genes are TRBV7-8 and TRBJ2-3; 8 bases fit TRBD2. The specimen comprised PBMCs, sampled after 12 months of ibrutinib treatment. The TCR sequence derives from a human donor with chronic lymphocytic leukemia. The CDR3 sequence is CASSLGQRGSPSDTQYF. CDR3 coding DNA: TGTGCCAGCAGCTTAGGCCAGCGGGGGAGCCCCTCAGATACGCAGTATTTT.